This T cell receptor (beta chain) derives from a study of human T cells and chemical hapten exposure. At least ten counts were recorded for this clonotype. Indicated time point: healthy volunteer bleed at 6 weeks. Unseparated into fractions, whole blood served as the source from which total RNA was extracted. One entry per CDR3 protein, called by TCRdb with MiXCR from the RACE reads. Here the sample spans around 65,000 distinct CDR3 sequences, approximately 6.1% being singletons. V gave up 4 bases and J gave up 6 bases; unmatched junction bases: 6. Germline V lookup: CDR1 MNHEY, CDR2 SVGAGI. The CDR3 runs 16 residues.

The J gene is TRBJ2-3, the V gene TRBV6-5; 14 bases fit TRBD2. The source material was whole blood. This TCR was sampled from a female donor in good health. Some clones in this sample may be carry-over from other donors' samples. The CDR3 sequence: CASSLTSGRAYDTQYF. Here the CDR3 DNA reads TGTGCCAGCAGTTTGACTAGCGGGAGGGCCTACGATACGCAGTATTTT.